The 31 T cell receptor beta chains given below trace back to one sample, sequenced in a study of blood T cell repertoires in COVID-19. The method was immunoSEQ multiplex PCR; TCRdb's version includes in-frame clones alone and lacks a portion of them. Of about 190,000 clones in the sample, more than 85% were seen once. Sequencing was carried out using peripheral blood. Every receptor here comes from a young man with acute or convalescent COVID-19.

This CDR3 reads CAWSFTNEKLFF. DNA of the CDR3: TGTGCCTGGAGCTTTACTAATGAAAAACTGTTTTTT. The chain has TRBV30 and TRBJ1-4; no clear D. The CDR3 length is 12 residues. V lost 3 bases to trimming and J lost 2 bases, with 4 bases between them. The germline V gene encodes CDR1 GTSNPN and CDR2 SVGIG (reference sequence).

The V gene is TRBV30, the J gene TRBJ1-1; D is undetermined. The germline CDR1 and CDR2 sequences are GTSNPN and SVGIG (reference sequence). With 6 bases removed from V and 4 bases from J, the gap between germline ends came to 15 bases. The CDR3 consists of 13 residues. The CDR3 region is CACQREVGTEAFF. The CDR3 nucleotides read TGTGCCTGTCAGAGGGAAGTTGGCACTGAAGCTTTCTTT.

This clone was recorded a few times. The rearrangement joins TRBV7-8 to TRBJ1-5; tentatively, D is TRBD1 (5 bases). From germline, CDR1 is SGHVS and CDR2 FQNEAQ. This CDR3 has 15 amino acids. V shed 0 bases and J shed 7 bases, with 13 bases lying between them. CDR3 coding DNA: TGTGCCAGCAGCTTAGCGCAAGGGGCTGGGCAGCCCCAGCATTTT. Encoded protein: CASSLAQGAGQPQHF.

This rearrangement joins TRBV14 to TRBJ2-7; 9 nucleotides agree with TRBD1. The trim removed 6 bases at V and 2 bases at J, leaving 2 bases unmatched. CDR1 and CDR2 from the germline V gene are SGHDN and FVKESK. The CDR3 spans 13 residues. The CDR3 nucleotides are TGTGCCAGCAGGGGACAGGGTACCTACGAGCAGTACTTC. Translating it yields CASRGQGTYEQYF.

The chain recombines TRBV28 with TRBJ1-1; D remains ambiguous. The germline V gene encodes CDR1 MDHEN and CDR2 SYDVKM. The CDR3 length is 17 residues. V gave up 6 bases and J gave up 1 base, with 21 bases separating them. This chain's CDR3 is CASRSTARRGGNTEAFF. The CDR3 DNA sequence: TGTGCCAGCAGATCAACGGCCCGACGGGGAGGGAACACTGAAGCTTTCTTT.

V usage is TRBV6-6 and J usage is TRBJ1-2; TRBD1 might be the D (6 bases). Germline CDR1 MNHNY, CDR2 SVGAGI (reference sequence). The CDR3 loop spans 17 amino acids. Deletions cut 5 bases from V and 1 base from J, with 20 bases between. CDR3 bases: TGTGCCAGCAGTCTATCTCCCGGGACACGGATTAACTATGGCTACACCTTC. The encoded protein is CASSLSPGTRINYGYTF.

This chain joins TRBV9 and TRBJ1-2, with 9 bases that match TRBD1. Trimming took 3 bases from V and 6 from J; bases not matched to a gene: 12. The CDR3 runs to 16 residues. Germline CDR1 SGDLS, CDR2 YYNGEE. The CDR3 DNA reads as TGTGCCAGCAGCGCCTACCCACAGGGGGCGGAGGATGGCTACACCTTC. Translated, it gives CASSAYPQGAEDGYTF. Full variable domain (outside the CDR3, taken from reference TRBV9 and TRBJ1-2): DSGVTQTPKHLITATGQRVTLRCSPRSGDLSVYWYQQSLDQGLQFLIQYYNGEERAKGNILERFSAQQFPDLHSELNLSSLELGDSALYFCASSAYPQGAEDGYTFGSGTRLTVV.

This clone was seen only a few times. CDR3 amino acids: CASSKERGPRHLQISIQETQYF. In DNA, the CDR3 is TGCGCCAGCAGTAAGGAAAGGGGTCCCCGCCACCTGCAGATATCTATTCAGGAGACCCAGTACTTC. The chain recombines TRBV5-1 with TRBJ2-5; tentative D call: TRBD1 (5 bases). Per the germline V gene, CDR1 is SGHRS and CDR2 is YFSETQ. This CDR3 spans 22 amino acids. V lost 5 bases and J lost 5, with 40 bases in between.

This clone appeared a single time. The chain's CDR3 is CASSALGAWSNQPQHF. The CDR3 coding sequence is TGTGCCAGCAGCGCGCTAGGGGCGTGGAGCAATCAGCCCCAGCATTTT. The chain is built from TRBV5-4 and TRBJ1-5; a possible D gene is TRBD1 (5 bases). The V end lost 4 bases, the J end lost 1 base, and 15 bases lay between the germline ends. Germline CDR1 and CDR2: SGHNT and YYREEE (reference sequence). The length of the CDR3 is 16 residues.

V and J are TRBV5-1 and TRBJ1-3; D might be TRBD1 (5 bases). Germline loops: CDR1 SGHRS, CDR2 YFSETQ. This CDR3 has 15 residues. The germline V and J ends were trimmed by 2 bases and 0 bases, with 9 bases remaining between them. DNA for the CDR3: TGCGCCAGCAGCTTCCAAGACAGCTCTGGAAACACCATATATTTT. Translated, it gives CASSFQDSSGNTIYF.

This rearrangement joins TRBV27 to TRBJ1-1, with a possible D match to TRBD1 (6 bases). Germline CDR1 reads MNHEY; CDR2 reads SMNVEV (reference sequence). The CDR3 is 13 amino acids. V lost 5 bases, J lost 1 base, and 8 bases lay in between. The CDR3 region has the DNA TGTGCCAGCAGTAACAGGGAGAACACTGAAGCTTTCTTT. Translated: CASSNRENTEAFF.

CDR3 in amino acids: CASSQGVGAWGLAGHEQYF. For the CDR3, the DNA is TGCGCCAGCAGCCAAGGGGTTGGCGCTTGGGGACTAGCGGGACACGAGCAGTACTTC. This chain connects TRBV4-1 to TRBJ2-7; 13 positions agree with TRBD2. Germline CDR1 is MGHRA and CDR2 is YSYEKL. The CDR3 is 19 amino acids. V shed 1 base, J shed 5 bases, and the junction held 14 bases outside the gene matches.

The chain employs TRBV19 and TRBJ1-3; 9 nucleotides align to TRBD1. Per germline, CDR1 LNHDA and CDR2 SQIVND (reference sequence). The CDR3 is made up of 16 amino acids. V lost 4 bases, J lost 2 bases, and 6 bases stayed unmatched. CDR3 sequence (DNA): TGTGCCAGTAGTACACCAGGGACAGGGCCTGGAAACACCATATATTTT. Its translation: CASSTPGTGPGNTIYF.

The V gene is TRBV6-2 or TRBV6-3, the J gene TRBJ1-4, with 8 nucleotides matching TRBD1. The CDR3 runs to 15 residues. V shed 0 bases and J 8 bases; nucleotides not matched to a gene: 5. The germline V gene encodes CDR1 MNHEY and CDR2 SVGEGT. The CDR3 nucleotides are TGTGCCAGCAGTTACTCGAGGACAGGGAAGGAAAAACTGTTTTTT. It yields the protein CASSYSRTGKEKLFF.

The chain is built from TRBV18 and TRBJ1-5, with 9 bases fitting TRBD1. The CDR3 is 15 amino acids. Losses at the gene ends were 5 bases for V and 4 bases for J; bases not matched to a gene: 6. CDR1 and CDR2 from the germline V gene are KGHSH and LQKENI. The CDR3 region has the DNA TGTGCCAGCTCATTACAGGGGGCAAGTAATCAGCCCCAGCATTTT. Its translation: CASSLQGASNQPQHF.

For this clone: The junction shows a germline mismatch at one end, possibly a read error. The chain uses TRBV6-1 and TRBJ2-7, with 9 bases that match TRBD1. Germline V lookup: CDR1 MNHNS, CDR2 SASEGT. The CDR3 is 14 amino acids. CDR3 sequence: CASSFGQGRYGQYF. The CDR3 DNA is TGTGCCAGCAGTTTCGGACAGGGGAGGTACGGGCAGTACTTC.

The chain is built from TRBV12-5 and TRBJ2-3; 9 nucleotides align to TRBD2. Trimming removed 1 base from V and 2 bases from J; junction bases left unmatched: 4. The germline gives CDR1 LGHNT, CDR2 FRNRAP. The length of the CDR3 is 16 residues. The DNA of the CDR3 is TGTGCTAGTGGTTTGGCTAGCGGGGCATACACAGATACGCAGTATTTT. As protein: CASGLASGAYTDTQYF.

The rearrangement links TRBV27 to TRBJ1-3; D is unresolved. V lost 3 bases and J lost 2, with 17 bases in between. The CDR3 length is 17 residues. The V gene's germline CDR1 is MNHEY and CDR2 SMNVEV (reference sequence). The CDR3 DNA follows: TGTGCCAGCAGTTTTGATTTTCGGGGAGAAGCTGGAAACACCATATATTTT. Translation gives CASSFDFRGEAGNTIYF.

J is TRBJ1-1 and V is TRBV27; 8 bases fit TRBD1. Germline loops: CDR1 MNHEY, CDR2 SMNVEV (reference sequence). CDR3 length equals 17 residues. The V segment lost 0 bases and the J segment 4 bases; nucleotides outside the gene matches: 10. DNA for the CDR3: TGTGCCAGCAGTTTATCTTGGATTGGGACAGGACTCACTGAAGCTTTCTTT. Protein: CASSLSWIGTGLTEAFF.

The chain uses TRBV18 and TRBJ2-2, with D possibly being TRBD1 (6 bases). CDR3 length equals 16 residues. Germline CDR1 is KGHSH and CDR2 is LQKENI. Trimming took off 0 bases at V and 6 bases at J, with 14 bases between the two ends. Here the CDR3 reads CASSPPNTRGSGELFF. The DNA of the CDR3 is TGTGCCAGCTCACCACCGAATACTAGGGGGTCCGGGGAGCTGTTTTTT.

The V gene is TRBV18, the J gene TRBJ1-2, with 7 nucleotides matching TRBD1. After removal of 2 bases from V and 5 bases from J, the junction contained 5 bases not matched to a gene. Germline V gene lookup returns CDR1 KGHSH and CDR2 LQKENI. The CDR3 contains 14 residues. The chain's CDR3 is CASSPDEGAYGYTF. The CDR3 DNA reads TGTGCCAGCTCACCAGACGAGGGGGCGTATGGCTACACCTTC. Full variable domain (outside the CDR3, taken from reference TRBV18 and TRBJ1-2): NAGVMQNPRHLVRRRGQEARLRCSPMKGHSHVYWYRQLPEEGLKFMVYLQKENIIDESGMPKERFSAEFPKEGPSILRIQQVVRGDSAAYFCASSPDEGAYGYTFGSGTRLTVV.

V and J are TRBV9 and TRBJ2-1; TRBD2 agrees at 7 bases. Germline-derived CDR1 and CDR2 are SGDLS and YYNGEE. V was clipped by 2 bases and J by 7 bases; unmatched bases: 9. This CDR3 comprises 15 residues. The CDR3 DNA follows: TGTGCCAGCAGCGTCGCGGGAGTGGTGGGAAATGAGCAGTTCTTC. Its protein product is CASSVAGVVGNEQFF.

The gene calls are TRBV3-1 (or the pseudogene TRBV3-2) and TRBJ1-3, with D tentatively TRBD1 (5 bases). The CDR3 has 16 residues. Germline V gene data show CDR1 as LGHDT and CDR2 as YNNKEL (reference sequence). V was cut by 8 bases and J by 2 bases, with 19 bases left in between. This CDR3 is CASRDSGAAPGNTIYF. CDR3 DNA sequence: TGTGCCAGCCGGGACTCTGGGGCGGCCCCTGGAAACACCATATATTTT.

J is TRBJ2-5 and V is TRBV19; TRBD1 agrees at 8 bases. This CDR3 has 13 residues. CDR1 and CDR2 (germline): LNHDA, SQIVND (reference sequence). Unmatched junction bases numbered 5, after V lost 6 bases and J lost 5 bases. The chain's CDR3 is CASSVDRGETQYF. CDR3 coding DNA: TGTGCCAGTAGCGTTGACAGGGGTGAGACCCAGTACTTC. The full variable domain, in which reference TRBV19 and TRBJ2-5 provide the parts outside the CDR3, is DGGITQSPKYLFRKEGQNVTLSCEQNLNHDAMYWYRQDPGQGLRLIYYSQIVNDFQKGDIAEGYSVSREKKESFPLTVTSAQKNPTAFYLCASSVDRGETQYFGPGTRLLVL.

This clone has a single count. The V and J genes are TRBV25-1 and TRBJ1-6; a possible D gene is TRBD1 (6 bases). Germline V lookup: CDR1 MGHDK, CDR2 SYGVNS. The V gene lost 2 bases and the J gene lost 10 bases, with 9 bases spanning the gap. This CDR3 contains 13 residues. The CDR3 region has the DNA TGTGCCAGCAGTGAAGGACAGCCCTCACCCCTCCACTTT. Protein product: CASSEGQPSPLHF.

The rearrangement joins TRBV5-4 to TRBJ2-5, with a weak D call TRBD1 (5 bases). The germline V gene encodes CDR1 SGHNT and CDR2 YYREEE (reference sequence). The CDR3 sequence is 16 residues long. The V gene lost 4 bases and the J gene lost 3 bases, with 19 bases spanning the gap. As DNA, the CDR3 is TGTGCCAGCAGCCGTGGCGTGGGGTTAGGGGAAGAGACCCAGTACTTC. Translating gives CASSRGVGLGEETQYF. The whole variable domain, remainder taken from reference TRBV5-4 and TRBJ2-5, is ETGVTQSPTHLIKTRGQQVTLRCSSQSGHNTVSWYQQALGQGPQFIFQYYREEENGRGNFPPRFSGLQFPNYSSELNVNALELDDSALYLCASSRGVGLGEETQYFGPGTRLLVL.

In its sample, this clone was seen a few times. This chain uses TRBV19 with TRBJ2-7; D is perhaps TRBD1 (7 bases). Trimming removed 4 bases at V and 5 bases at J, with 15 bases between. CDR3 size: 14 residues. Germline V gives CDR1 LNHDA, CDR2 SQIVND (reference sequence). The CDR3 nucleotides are TGTGCCAGTAGTACAAGGGACAGCGGGCACGAGCAGTACTTC. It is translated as CASSTRDSGHEQYF.

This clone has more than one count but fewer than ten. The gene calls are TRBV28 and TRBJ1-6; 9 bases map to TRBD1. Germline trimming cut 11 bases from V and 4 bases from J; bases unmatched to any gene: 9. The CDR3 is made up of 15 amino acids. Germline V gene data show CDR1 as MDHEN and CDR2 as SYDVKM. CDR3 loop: CAGSQGAPYNSPLHF. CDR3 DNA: TGTGCCGGTTCACAGGGGGCACCGTATAATTCACCCCTCCACTTT.

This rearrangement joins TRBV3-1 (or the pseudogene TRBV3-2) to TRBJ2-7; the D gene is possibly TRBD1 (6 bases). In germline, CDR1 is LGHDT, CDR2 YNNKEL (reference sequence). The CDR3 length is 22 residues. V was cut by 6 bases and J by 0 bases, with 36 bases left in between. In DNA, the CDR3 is TGTGCCAGCAGAACACACCCCGTCCCACCATACGGACAGTGTCTAAGCTCCTACGAGCAGTACTTC. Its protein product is CASRTHPVPPYGQCLSSYEQYF.

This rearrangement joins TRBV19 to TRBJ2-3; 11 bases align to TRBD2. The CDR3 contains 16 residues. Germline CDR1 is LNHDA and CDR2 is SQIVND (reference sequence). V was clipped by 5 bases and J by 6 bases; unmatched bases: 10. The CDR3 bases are TGTGCCAGTAGTCGGCTTAGCGGGAGGGCCGTGGATACGCAGTATTTT. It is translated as CASSRLSGRAVDTQYF.

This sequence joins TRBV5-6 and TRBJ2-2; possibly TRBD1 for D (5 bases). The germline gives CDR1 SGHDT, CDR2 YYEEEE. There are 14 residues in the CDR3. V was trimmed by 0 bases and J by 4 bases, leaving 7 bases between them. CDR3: CASSLDRSTGELFF. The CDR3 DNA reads TGTGCCAGCAGCTTGGACAGGTCCACCGGGGAGCTGTTTTTT.